This T cell receptor beta chain was found in a study of cytomegalovirus exposure and HLA in healthy donors. The PCR had 60 Vbeta and 13 Jbeta primers. Sequenced by immunoSEQ multiplex PCR; TCRdb stores in-frame clones only, minus some. Recorded for this sample: some 120,000 clones. The CDR3 has 12 amino acids. Germline V lookup: CDR1 SGHNT, CDR2 YYREEE (reference sequence). V shed 1 base and J shed 4 bases, with 5 bases lying between them. The source material was PBMCs. This receptor was taken from a man between 18 and 29 years old in good health and CMV-seronegative. The chain links TRBV5-4 to TRBJ1-1; D is undetermined. The CDR3 region is CASSLTSTEAFF. As DNA, the CDR3 is TGTGCCAGCAGCTTGACTTCCACTGAAGCTTTCTTT.